This paragraph covers one T cell receptor (beta chain) sequence. The antigen remains unidentified. These data come from a study of STAT5B mutations in CD4+ large granular lymphocyte leukemia. At the level of the study: Among healthy donors, a particular HLA allele went with more CDR3 'QG' motifs. Findings and caveats of the study: About a quarter of private leukemic clonotypes occurred rarely in other patients' non-leukemic repertoires. Compared with healthy controls (2/35), patient top clones favored TRBV06 (8/27).

Clones were sequenced by immunoSEQ multiplex PCR, and TCRdb holds only the in-frame ones, with some missing. The profile shows approximately 27,000 clones, 81% of them singletons. Germline CDR1 MNHNY, CDR2 SVGAGI (reference sequence). Trimming at V came to 3 bases and at J to 6 bases, leaving 5 bases not matched to a gene. The CDR3 runs to 15 residues. The receptor was isolated from a human donor in good health. The sequenced sample was CD4+ T cells from blood buffy coats. The chain combines TRBV6-6 with TRBJ2-3, with 11 bases fitting TRBD2. The CDR3 loop reads CASSYLAGGLDTQYF. Here the CDR3 DNA reads TGTGCCAGCAGTTATTTAGCGGGGGGGCTTGATACGCAGTATTTT.